This TCR beta chain was identified during a study of beta chain features in type 1 diabetes. Researchers reported sorting CD4+ naive, central memory, regulatory and stem cell-like memory cells via CD45RO/CCR7/CD25/CD127/CD95/CD27. The study's findings and limits: Diminished insertions and augmented deletions at VDJ junctions characterized type 1 diabetes patients.

This CDR3 has 11 amino acids. V lost 6 bases and J 8 bases, leaving 10 bases between the germline ends. Looked up from germline, CDR1 is SQVTM and CDR2 is ANQGSEA. Expressed TCRB transcripts were sequenced because the entire RNA isolate underwent reverse transcription. Profiled with immunoSEQ multiplex PCR; TCRdb holds only in-frame clones, not every one. Among almost 350,000 clones, around 7.6% were seen once, and the ten largest hold under 0.5%. Concerning this clone itself: As yet, its antigen is unknown.

The V gene is TRBV29-1, the J gene TRBJ1-4; D perhaps matches TRBD1 (5 bases). This clonotype was sampled from a woman under 30 in good health. The sample was central memory CD4+ T cells from blood. The CDR3 here is CSVRGSEKLFF. CDR3 sequence (DNA): TGCAGCGTGCGGGGCTCAGAAAAACTGTTTTTT.